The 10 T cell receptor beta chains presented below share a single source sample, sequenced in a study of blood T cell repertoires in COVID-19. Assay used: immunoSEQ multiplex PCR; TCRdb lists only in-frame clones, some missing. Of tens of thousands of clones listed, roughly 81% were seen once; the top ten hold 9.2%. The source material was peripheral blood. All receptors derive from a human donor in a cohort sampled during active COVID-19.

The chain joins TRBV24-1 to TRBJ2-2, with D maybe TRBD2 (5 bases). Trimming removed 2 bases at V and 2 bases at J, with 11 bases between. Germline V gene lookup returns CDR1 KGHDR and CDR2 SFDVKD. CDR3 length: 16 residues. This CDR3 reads CATSDWGDSNTGELFF. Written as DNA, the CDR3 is TGTGCCACCAGTGATTGGGGAGACTCCAACACCGGGGAGCTGTTTTTT.

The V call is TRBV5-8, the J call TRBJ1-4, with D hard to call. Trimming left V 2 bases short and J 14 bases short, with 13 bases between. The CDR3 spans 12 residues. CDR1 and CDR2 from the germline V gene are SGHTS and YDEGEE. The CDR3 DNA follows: TGTGCCAGCAGCTTCCGACTAGGCGTCCTGTTTTTT. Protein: CASSFRLGVLFF.

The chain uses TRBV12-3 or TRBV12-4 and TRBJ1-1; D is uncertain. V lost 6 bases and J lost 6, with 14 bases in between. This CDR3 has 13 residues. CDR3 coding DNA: TGTGCCAGCAGGAGGGTAACGAGGGCTGAAGCTTTCTTT. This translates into CASRRVTRAEAFF.

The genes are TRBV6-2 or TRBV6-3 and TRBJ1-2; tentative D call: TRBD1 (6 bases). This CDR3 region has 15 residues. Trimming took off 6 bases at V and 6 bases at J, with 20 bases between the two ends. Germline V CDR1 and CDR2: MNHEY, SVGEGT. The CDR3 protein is CASSGGGAGLHGYTF. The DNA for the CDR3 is TGTGCCAGCAGCGGAGGGGGGGCCGGACTCCATGGCTACACCTTC.

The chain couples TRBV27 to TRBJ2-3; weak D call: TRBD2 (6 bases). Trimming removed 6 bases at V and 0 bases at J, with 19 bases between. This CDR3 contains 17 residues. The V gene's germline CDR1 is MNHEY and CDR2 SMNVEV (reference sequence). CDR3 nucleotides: TGTGCCAGCAGGAATCGAGCGGGTGGGGGGAGCACAGATACGCAGTATTTT. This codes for CASRNRAGGGSTDTQYF.

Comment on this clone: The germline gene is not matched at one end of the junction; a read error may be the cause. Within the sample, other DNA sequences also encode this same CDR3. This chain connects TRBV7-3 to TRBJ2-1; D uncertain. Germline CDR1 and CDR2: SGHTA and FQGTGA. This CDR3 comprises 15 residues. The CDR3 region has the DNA TGTGCCAGCAGCGCCGTTAAGAGCTCCTATAATGAGCAGTTCTTC. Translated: CASSAVKSSYNEQFF. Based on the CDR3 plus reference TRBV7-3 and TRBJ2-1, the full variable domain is GAGVSQTPSNKVTEKGKYVELRCDPISGHTALYWYRQSLGQGPEFLIYFQGTGAADDSGLPNDRFFAVRPEGSVSTLKIQRTERGDSAVYLCASSAVKSSYNEQFFGPGTRLTVL.

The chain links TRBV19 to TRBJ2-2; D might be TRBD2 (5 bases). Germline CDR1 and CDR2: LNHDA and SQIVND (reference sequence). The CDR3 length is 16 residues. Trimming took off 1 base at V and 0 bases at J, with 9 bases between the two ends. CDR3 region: CASSIGRFANTGELFF. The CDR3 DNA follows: TGTGCCAGTAGTATAGGGAGGTTCGCGAACACCGGGGAGCTGTTTTTT. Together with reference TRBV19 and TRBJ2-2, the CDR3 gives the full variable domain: DGGITQSPKYLFRKEGQNVTLSCEQNLNHDAMYWYRQDPGQGLRLIYYSQIVNDFQKGDIAEGYSVSREKKESFPLTVTSAQKNPTAFYLCASSIGRFANTGELFFGEGSRLTVL.

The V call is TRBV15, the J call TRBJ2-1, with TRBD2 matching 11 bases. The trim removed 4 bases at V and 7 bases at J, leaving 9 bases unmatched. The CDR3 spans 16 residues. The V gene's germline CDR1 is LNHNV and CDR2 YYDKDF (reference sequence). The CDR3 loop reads CATSTGTSGRFNEQFF. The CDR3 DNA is TGTGCCACCAGCACCGGTACTAGCGGGAGATTTAATGAGCAGTTCTTC.

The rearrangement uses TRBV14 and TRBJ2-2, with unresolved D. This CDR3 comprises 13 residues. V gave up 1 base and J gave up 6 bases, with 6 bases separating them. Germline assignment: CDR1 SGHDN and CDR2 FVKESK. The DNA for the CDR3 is TGTGCCAGCAGCCAAGTACGGGCCGGGGAGCTGTTTTTT. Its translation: CASSQVRAGELFF.

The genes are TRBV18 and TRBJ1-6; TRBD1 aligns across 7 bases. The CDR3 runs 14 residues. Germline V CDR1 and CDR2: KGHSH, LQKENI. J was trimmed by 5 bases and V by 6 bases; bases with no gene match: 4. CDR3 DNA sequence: TGTGCCAGCTCCCGGCAGGGGGATAATTCACCCCTCCACTTT. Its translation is CASSRQGDNSPLHF.